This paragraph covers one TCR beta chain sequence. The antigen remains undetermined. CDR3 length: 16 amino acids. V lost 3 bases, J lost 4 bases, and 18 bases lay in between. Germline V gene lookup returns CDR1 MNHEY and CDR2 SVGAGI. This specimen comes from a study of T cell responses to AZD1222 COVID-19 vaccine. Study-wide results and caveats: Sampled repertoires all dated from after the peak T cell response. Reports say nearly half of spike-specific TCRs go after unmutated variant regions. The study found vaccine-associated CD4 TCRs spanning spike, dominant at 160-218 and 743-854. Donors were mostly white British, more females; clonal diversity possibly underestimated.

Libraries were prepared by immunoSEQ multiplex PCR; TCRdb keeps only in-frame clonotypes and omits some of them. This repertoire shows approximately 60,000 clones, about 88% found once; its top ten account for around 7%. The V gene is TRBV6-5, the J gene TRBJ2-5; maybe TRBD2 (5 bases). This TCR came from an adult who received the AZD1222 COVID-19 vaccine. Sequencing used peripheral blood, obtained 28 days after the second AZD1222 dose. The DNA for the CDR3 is TGTGCCAGCAGTTATAGGGCCTCACTAGGAGGAGAGACCCAGTACTTC. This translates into CASSYRASLGGETQYF.